This TCR beta chain was recorded in a study of CD8 T cells in Susac syndrome. With random hexamers, roughly 0.45 to 1 ug RNA was reverse transcribed. Each CDR3 protein gets one entry after TCRdb re-called the immunoSEQ multiplex PCR reads with MiXCR. Altogether 150,000 to 200,000 distinct CDR3 sequences are present, just over 90% being singletons, with the ten largest covering around 0.08%. Germline V gives CDR1 ENHRY, CDR2 SYGVKD. CDR3 length equals 17 residues. Trimming took 2 bases from V and 7 from J; bases not matched to a gene: 9. Specimen: CD4+ T cells from PBMCs. The TCR originated in a human donor in good health. This rearrangement joins TRBV10-3 to TRBJ2-2, with 11 bases lining up with TRBD1. CDR3 region: CAISEGGQGARVGELFF. Here the CDR3 DNA reads TGTGCCATCAGTGAGGGTGGACAGGGGGCGCGAGTCGGGGAGCTGTTTTTT.